This T cell receptor (beta chain) was recovered during a study of T cell repertoires in cytomegalovirus infection. Study-wide context: Public TCR beta signature analysis indicated the presence of both CMV infection and matching HLA type. Points from the study as a whole: Carriers of CMV and the relevant HLA type were discriminated by public TCR beta frequency. The ex vivo response was dominated by HLA-C-restricted CMV-specific TCR beta clonotypes.

Worth noting for this clonotype: Its antigen is unidentified.

A single record per CDR3 protein comes from TCRdb applying MiXCR to the reads. This sample yields roughly 250,000 distinct CDR3 sequences, of which 9% to 15% are seen a single time; approximately 1.8% belongs to the top ten. The sequenced sample consisted of PBMCs. The TCR originated in a human donor in good health (CMV status not recorded). Some clones in this sample may be carry-over from other donors' samples.

DNA of the CDR3: TGTGCCAGCAGCGGGGCGCTAGCGGTTCTCAATGAGCAGTTCTTC. Translating it yields CASSGALAVLNEQFF. The chain joins TRBV14 to TRBJ2-1, with TRBD2 matching over 7 bases. CDR1 SGHDN and CDR2 FVKESK come from the germline V gene. Germline trimming cut 5 bases from V and 6 bases from J; bases unmatched to any gene: 10. The CDR3 length is 15 residues.